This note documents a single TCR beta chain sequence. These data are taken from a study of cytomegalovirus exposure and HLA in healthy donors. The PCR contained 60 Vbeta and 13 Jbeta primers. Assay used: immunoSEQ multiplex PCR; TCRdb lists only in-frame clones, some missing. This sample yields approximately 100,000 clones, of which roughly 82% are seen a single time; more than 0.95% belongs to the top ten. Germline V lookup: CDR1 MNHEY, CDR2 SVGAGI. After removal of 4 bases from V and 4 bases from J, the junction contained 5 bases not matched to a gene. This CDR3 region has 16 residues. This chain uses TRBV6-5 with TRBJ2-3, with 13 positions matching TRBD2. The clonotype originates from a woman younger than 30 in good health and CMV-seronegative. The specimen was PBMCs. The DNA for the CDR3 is TGTGCCAGCAGTTGGCTTACTAGCGGGGGGGCAGATACGCAGTATTTT. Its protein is CASSWLTSGGADTQYF.